This T cell receptor (beta chain) was observed in a study of breast tumors, draining lymph nodes, adjacent tissues. Breast cancer patients provided tissue from their axillary draining lymph nodes. The CDR3 length is 16 residues. With 5 bases clipped from V and 3 bases from J, the junction kept 12 bases outside the gene matches. Germline values: CDR1 MNHEY, CDR2 SMNVEV (reference sequence). TCRdb reanalysed the multiplex PCR reads using MiXCR and keeps one entry per CDR3 protein. Of about 130,000 distinct CDR3 sequences in the sample, around 20% are singletons; the top ten hold 2.2%. Notes on this clonotype: The antigen is unknown.

Study-wide findings and caveats: Tumor and nontumor repertoires were significantly more similar in luminal-like than in basal-like breast cancer.

The V call is TRBV27, the J call TRBJ1-2, with TRBD1 identical over 7 bases. The source is a female donor with breast cancer. Some clones in this sample may be carry-over from other donors' samples. The sample comprised axillary lymph node tissue. The CDR3 here is CASSPSYRGFDYGYTF. The CDR3 DNA is TGTGCCAGCAGTCCCTCGTACAGGGGTTTTGACTATGGCTACACCTTC.